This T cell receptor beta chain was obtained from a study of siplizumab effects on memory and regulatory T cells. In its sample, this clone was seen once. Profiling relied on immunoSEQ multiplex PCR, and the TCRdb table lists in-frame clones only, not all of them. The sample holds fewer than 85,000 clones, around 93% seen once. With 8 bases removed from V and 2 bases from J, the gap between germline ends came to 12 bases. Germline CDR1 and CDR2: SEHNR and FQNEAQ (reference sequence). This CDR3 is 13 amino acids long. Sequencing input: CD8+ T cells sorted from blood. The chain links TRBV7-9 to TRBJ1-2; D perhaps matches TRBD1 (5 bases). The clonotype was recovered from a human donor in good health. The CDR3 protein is CASGAGPNYGYTF. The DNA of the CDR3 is TGTGCCAGCGGGGCAGGTCCGAACTATGGCTACACCTTC.